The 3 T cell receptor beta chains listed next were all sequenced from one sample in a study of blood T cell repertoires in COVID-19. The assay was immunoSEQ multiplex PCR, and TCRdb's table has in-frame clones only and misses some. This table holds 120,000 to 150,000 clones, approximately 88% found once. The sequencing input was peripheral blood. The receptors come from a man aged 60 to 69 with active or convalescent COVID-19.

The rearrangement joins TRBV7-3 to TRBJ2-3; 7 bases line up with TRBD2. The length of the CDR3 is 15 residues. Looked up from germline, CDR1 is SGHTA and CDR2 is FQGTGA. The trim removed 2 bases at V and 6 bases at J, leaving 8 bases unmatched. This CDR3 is CASSLDLAGGDTQYF. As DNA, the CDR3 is TGTGCCAGCAGCTTAGATTTAGCGGGCGGGGATACGCAGTATTTT.

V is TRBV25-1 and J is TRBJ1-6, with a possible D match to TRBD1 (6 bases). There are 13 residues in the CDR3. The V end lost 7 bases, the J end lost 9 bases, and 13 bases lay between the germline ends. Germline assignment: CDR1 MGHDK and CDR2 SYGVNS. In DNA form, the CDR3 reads TGTGCCAGCACCCAACAGGGATTTTCACCCCTCCACTTT. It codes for CASTQQGFSPLHF.

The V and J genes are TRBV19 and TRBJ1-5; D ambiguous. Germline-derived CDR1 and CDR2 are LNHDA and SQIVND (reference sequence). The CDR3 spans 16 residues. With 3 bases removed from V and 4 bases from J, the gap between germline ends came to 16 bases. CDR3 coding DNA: TGTGCCAGTAGTATCGCGTTGTCACCCTCTAATCAGCCCCAGCATTTT. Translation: CASSIALSPSNQPQHF.